The sequence of this T cell receptor (beta chain) was determined in a study of glioma-infiltrating T cells after dendritic cell vaccination. Overall study context: Samples are from glioblastoma patients in Phase I and II dendritic cell vaccine trials. Autologous tumor lysate-pulsed dendritic cell vaccination was given between the early 2000s and the early 2010s. Dendritic cell vaccine was injected intradermally three times, biweekly.

The CDR3 has 11 residues. Per germline, CDR1 LNHDA and CDR2 SQIVND (reference sequence). Assay: immunoSEQ multiplex PCR; the TCRdb copy retains only in-frame clones and omits some. The sample carries 65,000 to 90,000 clones, roughly 82% recorded once. Study results and limitations: Higher TCR clonality did not directly relate to longer survival.

Comment on this clone: The antigen is unknown.

This clonotype originated in a human donor with glioblastoma. Sequenced material: blood, taken before dendritic cell vaccination. The chain is built from TRBV19 and TRBJ1-5; D possibly corresponds to TRBD1 (6 bases). The CDR3 DNA reads TGTGCTTCAGGGGTGAACCAGCCCCAGCATTTT. It translates to CASGVNQPQHF.